Here is one T cell receptor beta chain with its context. TCRdb called the 5' RACE reads again in MiXCR, with one record for every CDR3 protein. The sample consists of 180,000 or so distinct CDR3 sequences, roughly 12% of them appearing once. These data are taken from a study of T-cell memory formation after mild COVID-19. The germline CDR1 and CDR2 sequences are MGHRA and YSYEKL. The V gene lost 1 base and the J gene lost 6 bases, with 7 bases spanning the gap. This CDR3 has 13 residues. Sequenced: PBMCs or a T cell subset sorted from them (not recorded which). This chain joins TRBV4-1 and TRBJ1-5; D is unclear. This TCR was sampled from a man aged 18 to 35 who had mild COVID-19 (a few samples of this study predate the infection). Cell type and time point are not known. CDR3 nucleotides: TGCGCCAGCAGCCAAGGGACGGGTCAGCCCCAGCATTTT. This translates into CASSQGTGQPQHF.